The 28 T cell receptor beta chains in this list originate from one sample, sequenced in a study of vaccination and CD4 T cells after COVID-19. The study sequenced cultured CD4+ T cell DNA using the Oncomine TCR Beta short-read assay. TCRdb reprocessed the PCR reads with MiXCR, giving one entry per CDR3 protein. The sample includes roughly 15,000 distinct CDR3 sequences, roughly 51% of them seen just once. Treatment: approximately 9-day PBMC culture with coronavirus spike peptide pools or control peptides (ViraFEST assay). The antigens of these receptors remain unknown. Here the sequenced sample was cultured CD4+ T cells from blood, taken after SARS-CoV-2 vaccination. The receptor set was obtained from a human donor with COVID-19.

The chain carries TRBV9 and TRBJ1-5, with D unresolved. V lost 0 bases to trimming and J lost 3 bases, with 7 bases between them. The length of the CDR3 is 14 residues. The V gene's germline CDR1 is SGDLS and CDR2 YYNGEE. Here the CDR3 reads CASSVGEFNQPQHF. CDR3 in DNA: TGTGCCAGCAGCGTAGGGGAGTTCAATCAGCCCCAGCATTTT.

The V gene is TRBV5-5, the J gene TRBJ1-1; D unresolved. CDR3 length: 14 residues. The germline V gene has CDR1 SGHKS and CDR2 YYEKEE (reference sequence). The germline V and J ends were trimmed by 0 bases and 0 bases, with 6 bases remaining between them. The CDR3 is CASSLGRLNTEAFF. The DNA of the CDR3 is TGTGCCAGCAGCTTGGGCAGACTGAACACTGAAGCTTTCTTT.

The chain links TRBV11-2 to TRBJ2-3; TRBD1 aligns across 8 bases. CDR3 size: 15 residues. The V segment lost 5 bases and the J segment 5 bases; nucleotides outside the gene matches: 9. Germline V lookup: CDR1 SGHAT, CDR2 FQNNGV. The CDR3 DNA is TGTGCCAGCAGCCGCCTGGGACAGGTTCGAGATACGCAGTATTTT. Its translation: CASSRLGQVRDTQYF.

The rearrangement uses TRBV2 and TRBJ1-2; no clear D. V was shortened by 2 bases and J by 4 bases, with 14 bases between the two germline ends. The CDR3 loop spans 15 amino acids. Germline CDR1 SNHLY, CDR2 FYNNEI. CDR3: CASSELAGQRYGYTF. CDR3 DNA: TGTGCCAGCAGTGAATTGGCAGGTCAACGCTATGGCTACACCTTC. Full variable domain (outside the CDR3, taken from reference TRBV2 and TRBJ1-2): EPEVTQTPSHQVTQMGQEVILRCVPISNHLYFYWYRQILGQKVEFLVSFYNNEISEKSEIFDDQFSVERPDGSNFTLKIRSTKLEDSAMYFCASSELAGQRYGYTFGSGTRLTVV.

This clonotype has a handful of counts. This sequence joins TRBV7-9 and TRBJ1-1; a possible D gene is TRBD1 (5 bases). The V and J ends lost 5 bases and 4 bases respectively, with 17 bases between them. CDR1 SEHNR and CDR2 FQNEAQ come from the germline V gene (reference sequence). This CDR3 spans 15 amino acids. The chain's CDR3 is CASSEGGGRGTEAFF. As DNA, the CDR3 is TGTGCCAGCAGCGAAGGCGGGGGTCGGGGCACTGAAGCTTTCTTT.

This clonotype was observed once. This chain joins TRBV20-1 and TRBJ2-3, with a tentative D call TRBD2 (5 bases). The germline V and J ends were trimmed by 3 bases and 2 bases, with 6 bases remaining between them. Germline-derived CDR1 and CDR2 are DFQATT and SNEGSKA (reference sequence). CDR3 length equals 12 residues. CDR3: CSASGDTDTQYF. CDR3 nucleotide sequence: TGCAGTGCTAGCGGGGACACAGATACGCAGTATTTT.

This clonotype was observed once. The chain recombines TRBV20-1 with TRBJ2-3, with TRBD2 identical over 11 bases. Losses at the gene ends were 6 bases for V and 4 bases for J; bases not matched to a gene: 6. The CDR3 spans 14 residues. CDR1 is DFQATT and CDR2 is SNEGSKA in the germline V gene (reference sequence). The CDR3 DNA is TGCAGTGCCGTTAGCGGGGGGGGGCCAGATACGCAGTATTTT. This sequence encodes CSAVSGGGPDTQYF.

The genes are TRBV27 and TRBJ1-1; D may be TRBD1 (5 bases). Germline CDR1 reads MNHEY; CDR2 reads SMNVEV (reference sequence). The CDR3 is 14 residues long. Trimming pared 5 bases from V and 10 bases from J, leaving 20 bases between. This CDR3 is CASSPLLPGPGAFF. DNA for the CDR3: TGTGCCAGCAGTCCCCTCCTACCAGGGCCCGGAGCTTTCTTT.

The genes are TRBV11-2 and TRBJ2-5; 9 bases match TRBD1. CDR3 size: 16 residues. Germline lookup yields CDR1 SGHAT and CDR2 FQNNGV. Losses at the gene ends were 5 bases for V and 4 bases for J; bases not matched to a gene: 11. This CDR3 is CASSPRTGQGRETQYF. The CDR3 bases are TGTGCCAGCAGCCCCCGAACCGGACAGGGGAGAGAGACCCAGTACTTC.

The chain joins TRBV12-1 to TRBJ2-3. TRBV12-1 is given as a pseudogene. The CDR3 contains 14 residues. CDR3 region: CASSFGSCTDTQYF. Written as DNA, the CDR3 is TGTGCCAGCAGCTTTGGGAGTTGCACAGATACGCAGTATTTT.

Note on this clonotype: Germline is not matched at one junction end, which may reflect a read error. CDR3 loop: CAGREQGNTEAFF. The CDR3 DNA reads TGTGCCGGCAGGGAACAGGGAAACACTGAAGCTTTCTTT. The chain has TRBV6-4 and TRBJ1-1, with a weak D call TRBD1 (6 bases). The germline V gene encodes CDR1 MRHNA and CDR2 SNTAGT. CDR3 length: 13 amino acids.

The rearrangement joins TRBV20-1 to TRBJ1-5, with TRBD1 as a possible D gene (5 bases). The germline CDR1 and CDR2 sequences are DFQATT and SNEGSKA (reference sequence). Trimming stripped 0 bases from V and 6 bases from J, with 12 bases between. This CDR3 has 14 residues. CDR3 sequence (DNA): TGCAGTGCTAGAGAAGGGGAGGGTGTTCAGCCCCAGCATTTT. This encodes CSAREGEGVQPQHF.

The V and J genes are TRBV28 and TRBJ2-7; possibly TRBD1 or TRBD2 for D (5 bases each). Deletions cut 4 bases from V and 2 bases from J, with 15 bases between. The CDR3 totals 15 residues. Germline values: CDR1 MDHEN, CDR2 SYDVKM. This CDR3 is CASSSPGTLTYEQYF. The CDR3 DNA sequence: TGTGCCAGCAGTTCCCCTGGGACCTTAACCTACGAGCAGTACTTC.

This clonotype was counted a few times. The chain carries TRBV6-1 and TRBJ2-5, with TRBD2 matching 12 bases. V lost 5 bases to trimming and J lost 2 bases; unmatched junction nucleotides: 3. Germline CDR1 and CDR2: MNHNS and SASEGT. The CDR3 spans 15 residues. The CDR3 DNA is TGTGCCAGCAGTAAGCTAGCGGGGGGGCAAGAGACCCAGTACTTC. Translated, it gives CASSKLAGGQETQYF.

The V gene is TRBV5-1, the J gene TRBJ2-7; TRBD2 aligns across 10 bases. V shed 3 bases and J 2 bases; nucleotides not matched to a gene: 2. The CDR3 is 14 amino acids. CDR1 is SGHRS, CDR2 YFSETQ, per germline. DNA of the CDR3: TGCGCCAGCAGCTCAGCGGGGGGGCCCTACGAGCAGTACTTC. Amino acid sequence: CASSSAGGPYEQYF. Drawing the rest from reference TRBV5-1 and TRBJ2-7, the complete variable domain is KAGVTQTPRYLIKTRGQQVTLSCSPISGHRSVSWYQQTPGQGLQFLFEYFSETQRNKGNFPGRFSGRQFSNSRSEMNVSTLELGDSALYLCASSSAGGPYEQYFGPGTRLTVT.

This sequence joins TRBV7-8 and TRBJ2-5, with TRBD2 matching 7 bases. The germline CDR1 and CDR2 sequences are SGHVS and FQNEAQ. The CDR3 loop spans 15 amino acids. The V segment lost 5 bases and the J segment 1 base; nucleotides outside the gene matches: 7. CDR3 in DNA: TGTGCCAGCAGCCCCCGAGCGGGAATCCAAGAGACCCAGTACTTC. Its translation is CASSPRAGIQETQYF.

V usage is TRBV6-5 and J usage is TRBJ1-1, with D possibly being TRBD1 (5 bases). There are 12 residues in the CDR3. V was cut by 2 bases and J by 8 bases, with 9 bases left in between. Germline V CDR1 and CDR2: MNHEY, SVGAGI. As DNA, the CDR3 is TGTGCCAGCAGTTACAACCAGGGAGAAGCTTTCTTT. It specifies CASSYNQGEAFF.

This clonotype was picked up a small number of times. The CDR3 reads CASSYRTSHIPDTQYF. CDR3 sequence (DNA): TGTGCCAGCAGTTACAGGACTAGCCACATCCCAGATACGCAGTATTTT. The V call is TRBV6-2 or TRBV6-3, the J call TRBJ2-3; 8 bases align to TRBD2. CDR1 MNHEY and CDR2 SVGEGT come from the germline V gene. The V gene end was trimmed by 2 bases and the J gene end by 4 bases; junction bases not matched to a gene: 8. This CDR3 has 16 residues.

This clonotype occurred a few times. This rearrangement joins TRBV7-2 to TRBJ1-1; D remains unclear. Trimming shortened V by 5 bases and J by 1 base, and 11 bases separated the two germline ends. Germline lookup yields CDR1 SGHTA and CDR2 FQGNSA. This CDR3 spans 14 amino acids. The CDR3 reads CASSPPHRNTEAFF. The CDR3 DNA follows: TGTGCCAGCAGCCCCCCCCACCGGAACACTGAAGCTTTCTTT.

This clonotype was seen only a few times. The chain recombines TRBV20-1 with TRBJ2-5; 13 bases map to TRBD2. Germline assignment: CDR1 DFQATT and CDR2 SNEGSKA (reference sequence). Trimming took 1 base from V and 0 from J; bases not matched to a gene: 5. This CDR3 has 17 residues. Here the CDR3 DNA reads TGCAGTGCTAGAGGGGAGGGACTAGCGGGGTACCAAGAGACCCAGTACTTC. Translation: CSARGEGLAGYQETQYF.

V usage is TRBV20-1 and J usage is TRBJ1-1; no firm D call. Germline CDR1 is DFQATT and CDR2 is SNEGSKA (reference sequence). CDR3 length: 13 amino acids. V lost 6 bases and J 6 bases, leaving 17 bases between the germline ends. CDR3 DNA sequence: TGCAGTGCCTCGGAGCCAGGCTCCCCTGAAGCTTTCTTT. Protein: CSASEPGSPEAFF.

DNA for the CDR3: TGTGCCAGCAGCTTAGCATCTTCGGCATTGAGCAATCAGCCCCAGCATTTT. Translated: CASSLASSALSNQPQHF. The V call is TRBV7-2, the J call TRBJ1-5; no reliable D call. Trimming shortened V by 0 bases and J by 1 base, and 13 bases separated the two germline ends. This CDR3 region has 17 residues. Germline values: CDR1 SGHTA, CDR2 FQGNSA.

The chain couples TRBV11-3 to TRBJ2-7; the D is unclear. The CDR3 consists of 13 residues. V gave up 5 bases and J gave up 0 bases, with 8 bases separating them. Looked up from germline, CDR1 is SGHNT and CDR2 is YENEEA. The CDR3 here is CASSAGNSYEQYF. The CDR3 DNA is TGTGCCAGCAGCGCAGGCAACTCCTACGAGCAGTACTTC.

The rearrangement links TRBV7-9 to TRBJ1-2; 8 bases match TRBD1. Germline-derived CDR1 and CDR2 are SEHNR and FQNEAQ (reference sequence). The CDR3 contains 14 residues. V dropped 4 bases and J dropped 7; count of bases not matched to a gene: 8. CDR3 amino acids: CASSSRQGSTGYTF. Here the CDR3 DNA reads TGTGCCAGCAGCTCCCGACAGGGGTCCACTGGCTACACCTTC. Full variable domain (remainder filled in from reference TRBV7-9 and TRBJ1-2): DTGVSQNPRHKITKRGQNVTFRCDPISEHNRLYWYRQTLGQGPEFLTYFQNEAQLEKSRLLSDRFSAERPKGSFSTLEIQRTEQGDSAMYLCASSSRQGSTGYTFGSGTRLTVV.

The chain's CDR3 is CASSGTSGGSNEQFF. As DNA, the CDR3 is TGTGCCAGCAGTGGGACTAGCGGGGGTTCCAATGAGCAGTTCTTC. The chain employs TRBV2 and TRBJ2-1; 13 nucleotides agree with TRBD2. V gave up 4 bases and J gave up 6 bases; unmatched junction bases: 3. The CDR3 runs to 15 residues. The germline V gene encodes CDR1 SNHLY and CDR2 FYNNEI.

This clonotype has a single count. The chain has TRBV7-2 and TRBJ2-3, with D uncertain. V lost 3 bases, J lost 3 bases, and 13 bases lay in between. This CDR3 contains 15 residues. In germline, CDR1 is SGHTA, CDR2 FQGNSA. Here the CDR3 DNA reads TGTGCCAGCAGCTTGACTGTTCTGGGGACAGATACGCAGTATTTT. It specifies CASSLTVLGTDTQYF.

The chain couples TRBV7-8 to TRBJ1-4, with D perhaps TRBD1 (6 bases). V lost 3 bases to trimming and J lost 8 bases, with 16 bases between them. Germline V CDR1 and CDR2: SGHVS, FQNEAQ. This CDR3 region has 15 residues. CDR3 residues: CASSFTAGVGEKLFF. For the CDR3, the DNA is TGTGCCAGCAGCTTTACAGCAGGGGTGGGGGAAAAACTGTTTTTT.

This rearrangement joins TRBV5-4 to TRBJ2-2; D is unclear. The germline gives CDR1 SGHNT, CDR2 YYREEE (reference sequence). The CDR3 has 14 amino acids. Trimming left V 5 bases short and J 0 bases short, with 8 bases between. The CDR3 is CASRYGSNTGELFF. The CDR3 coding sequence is TGTGCCAGCAGGTACGGGTCGAACACCGGGGAGCTGTTTTTT.